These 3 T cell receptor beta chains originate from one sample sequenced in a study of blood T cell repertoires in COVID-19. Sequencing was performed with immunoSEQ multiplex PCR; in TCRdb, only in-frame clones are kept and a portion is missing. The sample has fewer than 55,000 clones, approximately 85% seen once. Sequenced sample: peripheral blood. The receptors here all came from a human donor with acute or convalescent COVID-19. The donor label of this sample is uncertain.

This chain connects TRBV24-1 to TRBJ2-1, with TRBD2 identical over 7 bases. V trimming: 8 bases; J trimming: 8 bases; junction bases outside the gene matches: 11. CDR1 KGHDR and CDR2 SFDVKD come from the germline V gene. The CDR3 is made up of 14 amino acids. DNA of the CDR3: TGTGCCACCATGGGAGGAGGGAGGGCCTATGAGCAGTTCTTC. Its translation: CATMGGGRAYEQFF.

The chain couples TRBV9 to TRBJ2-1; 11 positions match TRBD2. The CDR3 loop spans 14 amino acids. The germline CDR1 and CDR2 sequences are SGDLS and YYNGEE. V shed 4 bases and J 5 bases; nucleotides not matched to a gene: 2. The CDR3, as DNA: TGTGCCAGCAGCTGGGGACTAGCGGACAATGAGCAGTTCTTC. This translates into CASSWGLADNEQFF.

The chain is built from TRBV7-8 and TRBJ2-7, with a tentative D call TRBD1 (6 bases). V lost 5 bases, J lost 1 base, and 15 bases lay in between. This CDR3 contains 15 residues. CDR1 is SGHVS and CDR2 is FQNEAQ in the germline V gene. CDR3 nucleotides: TGTGCCAGCAGCCCCCGACAGGAACTATCCTACGAGCAGTACTTC. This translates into CASSPRQELSYEQYF. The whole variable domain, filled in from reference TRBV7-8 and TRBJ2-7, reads GAGVSQSPRYKVAKRGQDVALRCDPISGHVSLFWYQQALGQGPEFLTYFQNEAQLDKSGLPSDRFFAERPEGSVSTLKIQRTQQEDSAVYLCASSPRQELSYEQYFGPGTRLTVT.